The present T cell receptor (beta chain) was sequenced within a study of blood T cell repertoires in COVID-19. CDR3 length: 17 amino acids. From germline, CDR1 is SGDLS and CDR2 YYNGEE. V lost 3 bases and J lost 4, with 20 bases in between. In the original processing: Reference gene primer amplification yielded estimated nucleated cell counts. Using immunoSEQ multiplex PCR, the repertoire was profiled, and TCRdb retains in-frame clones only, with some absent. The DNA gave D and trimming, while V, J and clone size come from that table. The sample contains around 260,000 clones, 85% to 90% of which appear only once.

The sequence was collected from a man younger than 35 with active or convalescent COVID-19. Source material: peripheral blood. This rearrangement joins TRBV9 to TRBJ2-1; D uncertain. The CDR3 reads CASSATQALTFYNEQFF. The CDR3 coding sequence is TGTGCCAGCAGCGCCACCCAGGCCCTTACCTTTTACAATGAGCAGTTCTTC.